The 10 T cell receptor beta chains presented below share a single source sample, sequenced in a study of blood T cell repertoires in COVID-19. Using immunoSEQ multiplex PCR, the repertoire was profiled, and TCRdb retains in-frame clones only, with some absent. The table lists 150,000 to 200,000 clones, around 80% of them singletons. Sequenced: peripheral blood. Every receptor here comes from a man aged 30-40 years with active or convalescent COVID-19.

This sequence joins TRBV7-2 and TRBJ2-7; 9 bases are a match to TRBD2. This CDR3 has 15 amino acids. V lost 5 bases, J lost 6 bases, and 11 bases stayed unmatched. Germline V lookup: CDR1 SGHTA, CDR2 FQGNSA. Here the CDR3 reads CASSLVAGVAREQYF. In DNA, the CDR3 is TGTGCCAGCAGCCTCGTAGCGGGAGTGGCGCGCGAGCAGTACTTC.

The rearrangement links TRBV30 to TRBJ1-1, with D uncertain. The CDR3 is 15 amino acids. Per the germline V gene, CDR1 is GTSNPN and CDR2 is SVGIG (reference sequence). Trimming stripped 5 bases from V and 6 bases from J, with 22 bases between. For the CDR3, the DNA is TGTGCCTGGGGGAGGCGGGCAGGACGAAGCGCTGAAGCTTTCTTT. It specifies CAWGRRAGRSAEAFF.

The chain employs TRBV5-1 and TRBJ1-2, with 10 bases fitting TRBD1. Losses at the gene ends were 3 bases for V and 6 bases for J; bases not matched to a gene: 11. There are 16 residues in the CDR3. Germline assignment: CDR1 SGHRS and CDR2 YFSETQ. CDR3 bases: TGCGCCAGCAGCTCCGGGACAGGGGACACCCGCGATGGCTACACCTTC. As protein: CASSSGTGDTRDGYTF.

This chain joins TRBV6-5 and TRBJ2-1, with TRBD1 matching 9 bases. In germline, CDR1 is MNHEY, CDR2 SVGAGI. V shed 6 bases and J 8 bases; nucleotides not matched to a gene: 5. This CDR3 has 13 residues. CDR3 nucleotides: TGTGCCAGCAGGGGGACAGGGAACGATGAGCAGTTCTTC. It yields the protein CASRGTGNDEQFF.

This chain joins TRBV10-3 and TRBJ2-1; 13 positions agree with TRBD2. Germline V gene lookup returns CDR1 ENHRY and CDR2 SYGVKD. Unmatched junction bases numbered 3, after V lost 2 bases and J lost 2 bases. This CDR3 has 17 residues. The CDR3 DNA sequence: TGTGCCATCAGTGAGACTAGCGGGAGGGGAGCCTACAATGAGCAGTTCTTC. Its protein is CAISETSGRGAYNEQFF.

The chain uses TRBV19 and TRBJ2-1, with D possibly matching TRBD2 (6 bases). This CDR3 is 17 amino acids long. Germline-derived CDR1 and CDR2 are LNHDA and SQIVND (reference sequence). The ends were cut back, 5 bases at V and 7 bases at J, with 24 bases in the middle. The CDR3, as DNA: TGTGCCAGTAGTCCCTGGTATGCGGGGACCTCTAGTAATGAGCAGTTCTTC. Its translation is CASSPWYAGTSSNEQFF.

The rearrangement joins TRBV7-8 to TRBJ1-2, with 9 positions matching TRBD1. Trimming took 3 bases from V and 7 from J; bases not matched to a gene: 6. Germline CDR1 and CDR2: SGHVS and FQNEAQ. The CDR3 sequence is 14 residues long. The CDR3 DNA reads TGTGCCAGCAGCTTCGGAGAGACAGGGGGTGGCTACACCTTC. Amino acid sequence: CASSFGETGGGYTF.

The V and J genes are TRBV5-4 and TRBJ2-7; 7 bases agree with TRBD1. V lost 0 bases, J lost 5 bases, and 5 bases stayed unmatched. CDR3 size: 14 residues. Germline loops: CDR1 SGHNT, CDR2 YYREEE (reference sequence). CDR3 protein: CASSLGQGFDEQYF. The CDR3 bases are TGTGCCAGCAGCTTGGGACAGGGCTTTGACGAGCAGTACTTC.

This chain uses TRBV18 with TRBJ2-5; D perhaps matches TRBD1 (5 bases). Trimming cost V 0 bases and J 8 bases, with 13 bases left between them. From germline, CDR1 is KGHSH and CDR2 LQKENI. The CDR3 is made up of 14 amino acids. CDR3 amino acids: CASSPPSDIDTQYF. CDR3 nucleotide sequence: TGTGCCAGCTCACCACCGTCGGACATCGATACCCAGTACTTC. Variable domain in full (rest from reference TRBV18 and TRBJ2-5): NAGVMQNPRHLVRRRGQEARLRCSPMKGHSHVYWYRQLPEEGLKFMVYLQKENIIDESGMPKERFSAEFPKEGPSILRIQQVVRGDSAAYFCASSPPSDIDTQYFGPGTRLLVL.

The chain joins TRBV4-3 to TRBJ1-3; D gene ambiguous. V gave up 8 bases and J gave up 4 bases, with 9 bases separating them. The germline V gene has CDR1 LGHNA and CDR2 YSLEER. The CDR3 has 12 amino acids. This chain's CDR3 is CASAGGGNTIYF. In DNA, the CDR3 is TGCGCCAGCGCGGGAGGGGGAAACACCATATATTTT.